The clone carrying this T cell receptor beta chain was detected a few times. Its antigen is still unknown. A read error may account for a junction end that differs from germline. In the library, individual cDNA molecules carried attached unique molecular identifiers. TCRdb ran MiXCR on the 5' RACE reads and lists one entry per CDR3 protein. In the table there are some 58,000 distinct CDR3 sequences, over 9% of which are singletons. The source of the sample is a study of early T cells in non-severe SARS-CoV-2 infection. On the study more broadly: Sequencing of bulk RNA from unsorted whole blood was done, without chain pairing. Study findings and constraints: CD4 and private specificities were missed by VDJdb matching, which favored anti-spike CD8 responses.

The source of this sequence is an adult who was a healthcare worker with PCR-confirmed SARS-CoV-2 infection or an uninfected control (not recorded which). This specimen consisted of whole blood, obtained at baseline.

The CDR3: CSAKLEPLVF. In DNA form, the CDR3 reads TGCAGTGCTAAACTAGAACCGCTGGTCTTC. This rearrangement joins TRBV20-1 to TRBJ2-1; D may be TRBD2 (5 bases). There are 10 residues in the CDR3. Germline CDR1 and CDR2: DFQATT and SNEGSKA (reference sequence).